This paragraph reports one T cell receptor beta chain. This sample stems from a study of blood T cell repertoires in COVID-19. Using immunoSEQ multiplex PCR, the repertoire was profiled, and TCRdb retains in-frame clones only, with some absent. Among 330,000 or so clones listed, roughly 87% were seen once. The CDR3 covers 14 residues. V was clipped by 5 bases and J by 5 bases, with 12 bases between them. From germline, CDR1 is LNHDA and CDR2 SQIVND (reference sequence). The clonotype comes from a man aged 30-40 years with COVID-19, enrolled during active disease. This chain uses TRBV19 with TRBJ2-2; D may be TRBD1 (5 bases). Sequencing was carried out using peripheral blood. This CDR3 is CASSLSGITGELFF. The CDR3 nucleotides read TGTGCCAGTAGTTTATCAGGGATTACCGGGGAGCTGTTTTTT.